This T cell receptor (beta chain) was retrieved from a study of blood T cell repertoires in COVID-19. TCRdb's table, derived via immunoSEQ multiplex PCR, lists solely in-frame clones and lacks some. The profile shows 540,000 or so clones, about 89% of them singletons. CDR1 is MNHEY, CDR2 SVGEGT, per germline. This CDR3 comprises 14 residues. Trimming removed 2 bases at V and 4 bases at J, with 9 bases between. This rearrangement joins TRBV6-2 or TRBV6-3 to TRBJ1-5; D is uncertain. Sequenced: peripheral blood. The sequence derives from a woman in her forties or fifties with COVID-19, enrolled during active disease. CDR3 region: CASSYRRRNQPQHF. CDR3 DNA: TGTGCCAGCAGTTACAGGAGGAGAAATCAGCCCCAGCATTTT.